This passage covers 30 T cell receptor beta chains from one sample sequenced in a study of OX40 agonist ivuxolimab in advanced cancers. The repertoire was sequenced with immunoSEQ multiplex PCR; TCRdb's copy has only in-frame clones and lacks some. Counted here are 55,000 to 60,000 clones, over 70% occurring once; the ten biggest clones make up about 3.5%. The source was CD4+ or CD8+ T cells sorted from blood, collected in a trial of the OX40 agonist ivuxolimab. These receptors all stem from an adult with an advanced solid tumor such as melanoma, head and neck, liver or kidney cancer.

The chain couples TRBV5-1 to TRBJ1-1; D is ambiguous. Germline-derived CDR1 and CDR2 are SGHRS and YFSETQ. The CDR3 runs 12 residues. The ends were cut back, 0 bases at V and 11 bases at J, with 11 bases in the middle. This CDR3 is CASSLDPGRAFF. The CDR3 coding sequence is TGCGCCAGCAGCTTGGACCCGGGTAGGGCTTTCTTT. The whole variable domain, filled in from reference TRBV5-1 and TRBJ1-1, reads KAGVTQTPRYLIKTRGQQVTLSCSPISGHRSVSWYQQTPGQGLQFLFEYFSETQRNKGNFPGRFSGRQFSNSRSEMNVSTLELGDSALYLCASSLDPGRAFFGQGTRLTVV.

The rearrangement joins TRBV2 to TRBJ1-2, with D perhaps matching TRBD1 (6 bases). V was clipped by 4 bases and J by 1 base, with 10 bases between them. The germline CDR1 and CDR2 sequences are SNHLY and FYNNEI. This CDR3 is built from 14 residues. The CDR3 sequence is CASSAYRVNYGYTF. In DNA, the CDR3 is TGTGCCAGCAGTGCATACAGGGTTAACTATGGCTACACCTTC.

J is TRBJ2-5 and V is TRBV4-1, with a possible D match to TRBD2 (7 bases). V lost 0 bases to trimming and J lost 3 bases, with 11 bases between them. There are 15 residues in the CDR3. CDR1 and CDR2 from the germline V gene are MGHRA and YSYEKL. This chain's CDR3 is CASSQDRGAEETQYF. The CDR3 DNA follows: TGCGCCAGCAGCCAAGATCGGGGGGCAGAAGAGACCCAGTACTTC.

This clone was recorded only once. The sample contains more than one DNA sequence encoding this CDR3. The V gene is TRBV29-1, the J gene TRBJ2-5; D uncertain. Germline V CDR1 and CDR2: SQVTM, ANQGSEA. V was clipped by 3 bases and J by 4 bases, with 9 bases between them. The CDR3 sequence is 12 residues long. CDR3 loop: CSVDRFRETQYF. CDR3 bases: TGCAGCGTTGATCGGTTCCGAGAGACCCAGTACTTC. Full variable domain (outside the CDR3, taken from reference TRBV29-1 and TRBJ2-5): SAVISQKPSRDICQRGTSLTIQCQVDSQVTMMFWYRQQPGQSLTLIATANQGSEATYESGFVIDKFPISRPNLTFSTLTVSNMSPEDSSIYLCSVDRFRETQYFGPGTRLLVL.

This clone was found a few times. The rearrangement links TRBV14 to TRBJ1-2; D unclear. This CDR3 region has 12 residues. The germline gives CDR1 SGHDN, CDR2 FVKESK. With 5 bases removed from V and 4 bases from J, the gap between germline ends came to 8 bases. The CDR3 loop reads CASSYRRYGYTF. The CDR3 DNA is TGTGCCAGCAGCTACAGACGCTATGGCTACACCTTC.

The chain recombines TRBV7-9 with TRBJ1-2; perhaps TRBD1 as D (6 bases). The germline CDR1 and CDR2 sequences are SEHNR and FQNEAQ (reference sequence). CDR3 length equals 16 residues. Deletions cut 1 base from V and 0 bases from J, with 12 bases between. The CDR3 DNA reads TGTGCCAGCAGCTTAGGGGGGGCAGAAGCTAACTATGGCTACACCTTC. Translated: CASSLGGAEANYGYTF. The variable domain in full, with the rest retrieved from reference TRBV7-9 and TRBJ1-2, is DTGVSQNPRHKITKRGQNVTFRCDPISEHNRLYWYRQTLGQGPEFLTYFQNEAQLEKSRLLSDRFSAERPKGSFSTLEIQRTEQGDSAMYLCASSLGGAEANYGYTFGSGTRLTVV.

The J gene is TRBJ2-1, the V gene TRBV27; a weak D match, TRBD2 (6 bases). Germline CDR1 reads MNHEY; CDR2 reads SMNVEV (reference sequence). The CDR3 loop spans 17 amino acids. V was cut by 2 bases and J by 0 bases, with 14 bases left in between. The CDR3 spells CASSLEMAGSSYNEQFF. DNA of the CDR3: TGTGCCAGCAGTTTAGAGATGGCGGGAAGCTCCTACAATGAGCAGTTCTTC.

J is TRBJ1-5 and V is TRBV7-2; 10 nucleotides align to TRBD1. The CDR3 loop spans 16 amino acids. Losses at the gene ends were 5 bases for V and 4 bases for J; bases not matched to a gene: 8. Germline V gene data show CDR1 as SGHTA and CDR2 as FQGNSA. CDR3 DNA: TGTGCCAGCAGCGATCGGGACAGGGGAGGAAATCAGCCCCAGCATTTT. Protein product: CASSDRDRGGNQPQHF.

The chain links TRBV2 to TRBJ1-4; 7 nucleotides align to TRBD1. J was trimmed by 8 bases and V by 10 bases; bases with no gene match: 10. The CDR3 length is 13 residues. Germline-derived CDR1 and CDR2 are SNHLY and FYNNEI. This CDR3 reads CATAGTAGEKLFF. CDR3 DNA sequence: TGTGCCACAGCCGGGACAGCCGGGGAAAAACTGTTTTTT.

The chain links TRBV18 to TRBJ1-3; D is uncertain. Germline loops: CDR1 KGHSH, CDR2 LQKENI. The CDR3 is made up of 14 amino acids. The V end was cut by 2 bases, the J end by 4 bases, with 9 bases between. CDR3 residues: CASSPTLEGNTIYF. The DNA of the CDR3 is TGTGCCAGCTCACCAACATTAGAAGGAAACACCATATATTTT.

The chain has TRBV5-1 and TRBJ1-1; D remains unclear. V was clipped by 5 bases and J by 4 bases, with 12 bases between them. This CDR3 is built from 13 residues. Germline loops: CDR1 SGHRS, CDR2 YFSETQ. The CDR3 nucleotides read TGCGCCAGCAGGGTTCGGGGTTCCACTGAAGCTTTCTTT. This translates into CASRVRGSTEAFF. Based on the CDR3 plus reference TRBV5-1 and TRBJ1-1, the full variable domain is KAGVTQTPRYLIKTRGQQVTLSCSPISGHRSVSWYQQTPGQGLQFLFEYFSETQRNKGNFPGRFSGRQFSNSRSEMNVSTLELGDSALYLCASRVRGSTEAFFGQGTRLTVV.

The chain carries TRBV27 and TRBJ2-7, with 7 bases lining up with TRBD2. J lost 3 bases, V lost 2 bases, and 4 bases had no gene match. The CDR3 sequence is 14 residues long. The germline V gene has CDR1 MNHEY and CDR2 SMNVEV (reference sequence). The CDR3 DNA reads as TGTGCCAGCAGTTTAATAGCGGGCATCTACGAGCAGTACTTC. Translated: CASSLIAGIYEQYF.

The genes are TRBV19 and TRBJ2-7; TRBD1 aligns across 8 bases. This CDR3 spans 13 amino acids. The junction had 1 base not matched to a gene; V was cut back by 6 bases and J by 0 bases. Germline loops: CDR1 LNHDA, CDR2 SQIVND (reference sequence). The CDR3 DNA sequence: TGTGCCAGTAGGGACAGGGCCTCCTACGAGCAGTACTTC. It encodes CASRDRASYEQYF. Filled out from reference TRBV19 and TRBJ2-7, the complete variable domain reads DGGITQSPKYLFRKEGQNVTLSCEQNLNHDAMYWYRQDPGQGLRLIYYSQIVNDFQKGDIAEGYSVSREKKESFPLTVTSAQKNPTAFYLCASRDRASYEQYFGPGTRLTVT.

This chain uses TRBV28 with TRBJ1-2; 8 bases fit TRBD1. The V gene's germline CDR1 is MDHEN and CDR2 SYDVKM. CDR3 length: 14 residues. V trimming: 7 bases; J trimming: 7 bases; junction bases outside the gene matches: 11. CDR3 bases: TGTGCCAGCACGGGACAGGACTCTTTGGGTGGCTACACCTTC. This codes for CASTGQDSLGGYTF.

This clone was seen a single time. V and J are TRBV19 and TRBJ1-4; D unresolved. The CDR3 totals 16 residues. Trimming stripped 1 base from V and 3 bases from J, with 12 bases between. Germline V lookup: CDR1 LNHDA, CDR2 SQIVND (reference sequence). For the CDR3, the DNA is TGTGCCAGTAGTATAGTGGGAAATGCAGCTAATGAAAAACTGTTTTTT. The encoded protein is CASSIVGNAANEKLFF.

CDR3 protein: CASSILLALLTEAFF. In DNA form, the CDR3 reads TGTGCCAGCAGCATACTACTGGCCCTGCTAACTGAAGCTTTCTTT. V and J are TRBV21-1 and TRBJ1-1. TRBV21-1 is classified as a pseudogene. The CDR3 is made up of 15 amino acids.

The chain couples TRBV5-1 to TRBJ2-5, with 7 bases lining up with TRBD1. Germline CDR1 is SGHRS and CDR2 is YFSETQ. The junction had 4 bases not matched to a gene; V was cut back by 0 bases and J by 5 bases. The CDR3 loop spans 14 amino acids. The CDR3, as DNA: TGCGCCAGCAGCTTGGGGTACAGGGGTGAGACCCAGTACTTC. Translation: CASSLGYRGETQYF.

This chain joins TRBV7-2 and TRBJ2-1; 9 bases map to TRBD1. This CDR3 spans 15 amino acids. Unmatched junction bases numbered 3, after V lost 2 bases and J lost 4 bases. The germline V gene encodes CDR1 SGHTA and CDR2 FQGNSA. The CDR3 DNA reads as TGTGCCAGCAGCTTAAATGGACAGGGGTACAATGAGCAGTTCTTC. Protein product: CASSLNGQGYNEQFF.

The chain has TRBV7-6 and TRBJ2-2; D may match TRBD1 or TRBD2 (5 bases each). The CDR3 spans 15 residues. The V end lost 1 base, the J end lost 5 bases, and 11 bases lay between the germline ends. Germline values: CDR1 SGHVS, CDR2 FNYEAQ. The CDR3 reads CASSLVWGSTGELFF. The CDR3 DNA reads TGTGCCAGCAGCTTAGTGTGGGGGAGTACCGGGGAGCTGTTTTTT.

The CDR3 loop reads CASSLDFGNTIYF. CDR3 DNA: TGCGCCAGCAGCTTGGACTTCGGGAACACCATATATTTT. The V gene is TRBV5-1, the J gene TRBJ1-3; D is ambiguous. V gave up 0 bases and J gave up 7 bases, with 8 bases separating them. Germline CDR1 is SGHRS and CDR2 is YFSETQ. The CDR3 has 13 residues.

This chain links TRBV6-5 with TRBJ1-1; tentatively, D is TRBD1 (5 bases). Trimming took off 7 bases at V and 0 bases at J, with 15 bases between the two ends. The CDR3 is 15 amino acids. From germline, CDR1 is MNHEY and CDR2 SVGAGI. The CDR3 loop is CASNPGTPMNTEAFF. Written as DNA, the CDR3 is TGTGCCAGCAATCCCGGGACCCCAATGAACACTGAAGCTTTCTTT.

This chain joins TRBV18 and TRBJ1-6, with 7 bases matching TRBD1. The V gene's germline CDR1 is KGHSH and CDR2 LQKENI. The CDR3 sequence is 18 residues long. Trimming cost V 1 base and J 7 bases; bases outside gene matches: 13. The CDR3 DNA reads TGTGCCAGCTCACCACAACCCTTAGGGGAGGGGGCGAATTCACCCCTCCACTTT. It is translated as CASSPQPLGEGANSPLHF.

This chain uses TRBV6-1 with TRBJ2-7, with D tentatively TRBD1 or TRBD2 (5 bases each). This CDR3 is 13 amino acids long. CDR1 MNHNS and CDR2 SASEGT come from the germline V gene. V lost 6 bases, J lost 1 base, and 10 bases lay in between. The CDR3 region has the DNA TGTGCCAGCAGCAGGGACCCTTCCTACGAGCAGTACTTC. Its translation: CASSRDPSYEQYF.

J is TRBJ1-4 and V is TRBV7-9, with D maybe TRBD1 (5 bases). The CDR3 length is 16 residues. V was trimmed by 4 bases and J by 10 bases, leaving 22 bases between them. CDR1 is SEHNR, CDR2 FQNEAQ, per germline (reference sequence). The CDR3 loop is CASSYLTGTTSGKLFF. The DNA for the CDR3 is TGTGCCAGCAGCTACCTGACCGGGACCACGTCGGGAAAACTGTTTTTT.

The rearrangement joins TRBV4-2 to TRBJ2-1, with D perhaps TRBD2 (6 bases). The germline V and J ends were trimmed by 0 bases and 12 bases, with 24 bases remaining between them. The CDR3 is 17 residues long. Germline CDR1 and CDR2: LGHNA and YNFKEQ. The CDR3 DNA reads TGTGCCAGCAGCCAAGAAAGCCTGACGGGAGTAGGAGAGCGGCAGTTCTTC. Translated: CASSQESLTGVGERQFF.

This chain links TRBV7-2 with TRBJ1-2, with D tentatively TRBD1 (5 bases). The CDR3 has 14 amino acids. V lost 2 bases, J lost 4 bases, and 11 bases lay in between. Germline CDR1 SGHTA, CDR2 FQGNSA. The chain's CDR3 is CASSLKGFGYGYTF. The CDR3 DNA reads TGTGCCAGCAGCTTAAAGGGGTTTGGCTATGGCTACACCTTC.

The rearrangement uses TRBV7-8 and TRBJ1-2; a weak D match, TRBD1 (6 bases). The CDR3 runs 13 residues. Trimming shortened V by 1 base and J by 8 bases, and 11 bases separated the two germline ends. Looked up from germline, CDR1 is SGHVS and CDR2 is FQNEAQ. In nucleotides, the CDR3 is TGTGCCAGCAGCTTAGAACAGGGTTTAGGCTACACCTTC. Its protein is CASSLEQGLGYTF.

The J gene is TRBJ1-2, the V gene TRBV5-6; D gene unclear. The V gene's germline CDR1 is SGHDT and CDR2 YYEEEE. The CDR3 contains 14 residues. With 0 bases removed from V and 2 bases from J, the gap between germline ends came to 8 bases. The CDR3 reads CASSLVTLNYGYTF. In DNA form, the CDR3 reads TGTGCCAGCAGCTTGGTCACCCTAAACTATGGCTACACCTTC.

CDR3 amino acids: CASSISGGPSTDTQYF. The DNA of the CDR3 is TGTGCCAGTAGTATAAGTGGAGGACCTAGCACAGATACGCAGTATTTT. The chain uses TRBV19 and TRBJ2-3, with D possibly being TRBD2 (5 bases). V lost 2 bases and J 0 bases, leaving 12 bases between the germline ends. The CDR3 has 16 amino acids. Looked up from germline, CDR1 is LNHDA and CDR2 is SQIVND (reference sequence).

The chain uses TRBV18 and TRBJ1-1, with 9 bases that match TRBD1. Germline values: CDR1 KGHSH, CDR2 LQKENI. V was pared by 4 bases and J by 6 bases, with 6 bases of the junction left unmatched. This CDR3 spans 14 amino acids. CDR3 sequence: CASSLRQGEAEAFF. CDR3 nucleotides: TGTGCCAGCTCACTACGACAGGGGGAGGCTGAAGCTTTCTTT.